This is a list of T cell receptor beta chains from one sample in a study of shared clonotypes between healthy human individuals. Measured with immunoSEQ multiplex PCR; TCRdb has only the in-frame clones, and not every one. The sample comprises more than 550,000 clones, roughly nine tenths of which are singletons, and roughly 24% rests with the top ten. What was sequenced was naive CD8+ T cells sorted from blood. The receptors here all came from a man aged 25 to 40 in good health. Each CDR3 is given with its conserved first and last residue.

TRBV9	TRBJ2-5	CASSVEGSWGETQYF
TRBV15	TRBJ2-7	CATRRTGLSYEQYF
TRBV7-9	TRBJ2-5	CASSSVSWLTRGQETQYF
TRBV10-1	TRBJ2-1	CASNVKDGSGFEQFF
TRBV7-9	TRBJ2-3	CASSLARGEHVFSDTQYF
TRBV11-2	TRBJ1-4	CASSLAGVGEKLFF
TRBV7-9	TRBJ1-5	CASKQGEGNQPQHF
TRBV6-6	TRBJ2-1	CASSPLHSGKNEQFF
TRBV6-5	TRBJ2-1	CASSQLAPYNEQFF
TRBV18	TRBJ2-2	CASSPYGPRSGTGELFF
TRBV18	TRBJ2-7	CASSPGTHEQYF
TRBV5-1	TRBJ1-4	CASSLAETGVPNEKLFF
TRBV15	TRBJ1-6	CATGRDGDNSPLHF
TRBV10-3	TRBJ2-7	CAISESLETGGREQYF
TRBV2	TRBJ2-5	CASSLASDDGLYF
TRBV30	TRBJ2-7	CAWSVGYEQYF
TRBV29-1	TRBJ2-5	CSAGDGWETQYF
TRBV7-9	TRBJ2-3	CASSFRDRDTDTQYF
TRBV11-2	TRBJ2-5	CASSLGTSGQETQYF
TRBV27	TRBJ2-1	CASSQGWTGVNNEQFF
TRBV27	TRBJ2-7	CASSPRPGQGKILDSYEQYF
TRBV28	TRBJ1-5	CASSSGQASNQPQHF